This T cell receptor (beta chain) was sequenced in a study of regulatory T cells in long-lasting Graves disease listed by TCRdb under 2021. As for the study more broadly: Persistent Graves' disease was defined as persistently positive TSH receptor autoantibodies together with antithyroid drug treatment for over 5 years. Peripheral blood TCR sequencing and RNA sequencing compared persistent Graves' disease patients with newly diagnosed Graves' disease patients. A total of some 33 samples were covered by TCR sequencing, comprising some 13 persistent and around 20 newly diagnosed Graves' disease patients. The study took place in China and was registered as a clinical trial. On average, persistent Graves' disease patients in the clinical cohort had been on antithyroid drugs for around ten years. Points the paper makes about the study in general: Preferential use of TRBV28, TRBJ1-2 and TRBJ2-5 was observed in persistent disease, whereas TRBV20-1 and TRBJ2-1 were favored in newly diagnosed disease. Compared with newly diagnosed patients, persistent Graves' disease patients had lower TCR Shannon entropy and fewer highly expanded clones, which suggests clonal expansion. As a limitation, the authors acknowledged that the small sample size may reduce accuracy. A larger number of public clonotypes was shared among persistent patients (around 2,500) than among newly diagnosed patients (around 870). Peripheral blood alone was examined, since thyroid tissue, which constituted the primary lesion, could not be accessed. Sequencing and analysis were restricted to the TCR beta chain.

Libraries were made using multiplex PCR. Instrument on record: Illumina HiSeq 4000. iRepertoire HTBI primers and Arm-PCR amplification of CDR3 regions were used to construct TCR beta libraries. Before sequencing, the PCR products went through gel purification. The authors' pipeline ran thus. A total of around 66 TRBV and 14 TRBJ segments were identified across samples and were used for gene usage analysis of CDR3 amino acid clonotypes. COPE and FqMerger were used to merge the filtered high-quality paired reads into contigs. BLAST was used to align contigs to IMGT TRBV, TRBD and TRBJ reference genes, with CDR3 defined following IMGT. Any clonotype with a frequency above 0.1% was classified as a highly expanded clone. Shannon entropy served as the measure of repertoire diversity, while the Gini coefficient captured V-J evenness. Public clonotypes were defined as clonotypes shared by more than one individual. TCRdb applied fastp at Q25 and MiXCR to the public reads, then kept only in-frame beta chains. Under each unique CDR3 protein, matching rows form one entry showing the most common genes and DNA. It is TCRdb's table, rather than the study itself, that gives the V and J calls and clone size. This sample is represented by around 400,000 distinct CDR3 sequences; approximately 25% of them were singletons. Approximately 30% of the sample belongs to the ten largest clones.

V is reduced by 1 base and J by 7 bases, leaving a spacing of 17 bases between them. The germline V gene supplies CDR1 MDHEN and CDR2 SYDVKM. The CDR3 has 16 amino acids, counting the end cysteine and phenylalanine. Of the read, only the CDR3 DNA is kept; its 48 bases are in frame from base 1. Taken with the paper, the label for time point translates to: persistent/refractory GD, antithyroid drugs over 5 years with positive TRAb. For both TCR sequencing and RNA sequencing, RNA was extracted from PBMCs in TRIzol. Graves' disease was diagnosed according to American Thyroid Association guidelines. Patients for the study were recruited at an endocrinology department in Xi'an, China. Each patient gave approximately 10 milliliters of peripheral blood, collected in an EDTA anticoagulant tube. Ficoll Paque Plus density gradient separation was used to isolate PBMCs, and no further T cell sorting was performed. An Agilent 2100 Bioanalyzer and agarose gel were used to assess RNA quality, and a NanoDrop 2000 was used to measure RNA concentration.

Comment on this clonotype: Its specific antigen is unknown. It has no much larger one-base neighbor in the sample; base qualities were not kept.

This chain is built from TRBV28 and TRBJ2-1, with no confidently assigned D gene. The TCR comes from a woman aged 40 to 50 with Graves disease. Donor details come from another sample of the same person, matched by shared clones. The material was peripheral blood mononuclear cells (PBMCs), obtained when the disease was refractory, from a patient treated with antithyroid drugs. For the CDR3, the sequence is CASSLFARTPQNEQFF. The sequence in DNA is TGTGCCAGCAGTTTATTCGCCAGGACCCCCCAGAATGAGCAGTTCTTC.